The 5 T cell receptor beta chains presented below share a single source sample, sequenced in a study of OX40 agonist ivuxolimab in advanced cancers. Library preparation used the immunoSEQ multiplex PCR assay. As stored in TCRdb, this immuneACCESS dataset retains in-frame rearrangements with V and J assigned. A fraction of the clones does not appear; measured against another copy, unresolved V genes explain less than half of the discrepancy, and the remainder lacks a known reason. A total of 25,000 to 35,000 clones appear in this sample, about four fifths of them only once. 18% of the sample belongs to the ten largest clones. Here the sequenced sample was CD4+ or CD8+ T cells sorted from blood, taken in a trial of the OX40 agonist ivuxolimab. The receptors were gathered from an adult with an advanced solid tumor such as melanoma, head and neck, liver or kidney cancer.

The rearrangement links TRBV7-3 to TRBJ2-1; possible D gene TRBD2, 5 bases. Germline CDR1 and CDR2: SGHTA and FQGTGA. The CDR3 has 13 residues. Trimming removed 4 bases from V and 5 bases from J, with 9 bases in between. CDR3 loop: CASSSGVNNEQFF. In DNA form, the CDR3 reads TGTGCCAGCAGCTCCGGGGTGAACAATGAGCAGTTCTTC.

The chain carries TRBV27 and TRBJ1-2, with D possibly TRBD1 on 5 matching bases. The germline CDR1 and CDR2 sequences are MNHEY and SMNVEV (reference sequence). Trimming pared 2 bases from V and 8 bases from J, leaving 21 bases between. CDR3 length equals 16 residues. The CDR3 here is CASSLVGDSRRRGYTF. The DNA of the CDR3 is TGTGCCAGCAGTTTAGTAGGGGACTCCCGCCGACGGGGCTACACCTTC.

The chain is built from TRBV9 and TRBJ2-3; 10 bases match TRBD2. V trimming: 0 bases; J trimming: 0 bases; junction bases outside the gene matches: 4. Per the germline V gene, CDR1 is SGDLS and CDR2 is YYNGEE. This CDR3 comprises 17 residues. CDR3 nucleotide sequence: TGTGCCAGCAGCGTAGAAGTAGCGGGGGGAAGCACAGATACGCAGTATTTT. It codes for CASSVEVAGGSTDTQYF. The complete variable domain, with remaining parts taken from reference TRBV9 and TRBJ2-3, reads DSGVTQTPKHLITATGQRVTLRCSPRSGDLSVYWYQQSLDQGLQFLIQYYNGEERAKGNILERFSAQQFPDLHSELNLSSLELGDSALYFCASSVEVAGGSTDTQYFGPGTRLTVL.

The rearrangement links TRBV6-5 to TRBJ1-5; TRBD1 is a possible D gene (5 bases). The CDR3 is made up of 14 amino acids. The V gene's germline CDR1 is MNHEY and CDR2 SVGAGI. V was pared by 0 bases and J by 8 bases, with 11 bases between. The CDR3: CASSYSPGGEPQHF. The CDR3 nucleotides are TGTGCCAGCAGTTACTCCCCCGGAGGGGAGCCCCAGCATTTT.

The CDR3 DNA reads as TGTGCCAGCAGCTTAATCACAGGGGGACCCGAGCAGTACTTC. It encodes CASSLITGGPEQYF. The chain recombines TRBV7-6 with TRBJ2-7; TRBD1 matches 8 bases. The junction had 6 bases not matched to a gene; V was cut back by 2 bases and J by 6 bases. The CDR3 has 14 amino acids. Germline V gives CDR1 SGHVS, CDR2 FNYEAQ.